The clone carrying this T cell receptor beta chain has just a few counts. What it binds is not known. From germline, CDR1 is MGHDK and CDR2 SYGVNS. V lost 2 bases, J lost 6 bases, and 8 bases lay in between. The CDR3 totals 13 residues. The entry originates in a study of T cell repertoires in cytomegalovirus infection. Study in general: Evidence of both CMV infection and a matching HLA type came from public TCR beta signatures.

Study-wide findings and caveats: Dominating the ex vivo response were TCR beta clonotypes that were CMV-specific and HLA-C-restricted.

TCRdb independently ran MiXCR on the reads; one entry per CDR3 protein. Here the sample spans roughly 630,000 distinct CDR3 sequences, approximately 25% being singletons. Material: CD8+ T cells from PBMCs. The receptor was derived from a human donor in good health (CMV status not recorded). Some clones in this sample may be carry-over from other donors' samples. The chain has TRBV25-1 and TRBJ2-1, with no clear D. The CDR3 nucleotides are TGTGCCAGCAGTGAAAGCTTAGCCAATGAGCAGTTCTTC. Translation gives CASSESLANEQFF.